The T cell receptor beta chain described here comes from a study of blood T cell repertoires in COVID-19 (dated by TCRdb to 2018 to 2021). Background on the whole study: The collaborator samples originated in the United States, Italy and Spain and spanned the acute and convalescent phases of COVID-19. The prospective study material was composed of cDNA or gDNA derived from T cells, B-cell-depleted T cells, or PBMCs. The dataset comprised deeply sampled blood TCRbeta repertoires from subjects exposed to, actively infected with, or recovered from COVID-19. The repertoires were released in a freely available public database meant as a resource for research on the immune response to SARS-CoV-2. Samples were obtained from the ongoing ImmuneRACE study (first 160 participants) and from 1,200 or so subjects provided by 6 global collaborators. Sample metadata almost always included a de-identified subject ID, COVID-19 status, age in years and sex. Where available, HLA class I and class II types were taken from metadata supplied by the sample provider and were not determined by assay-based typing.

V is pruned by 1 base and J by 4 bases, leaving 2 bases of the junction without a gene match. CDR1 is given as SGHAT and CDR2 as FQNNGV, both from the germline V gene. The CDR3 starts with the cysteine, ends with the phenylalanine, and has 14 residues. The CDR3 DNA has 42 bases and is translated from base 1. Participants in the prospective study were aged 18 to 89 years, lived in over 20 United States geographic areas, and enrolled through a virtual design. Cohort assignment in the prospective study relied on participant-reported clinical history from a screening survey and a study questionnaire. Recovered participants in ImmuneRACE Cohort 3 were defined by two consecutive negative NP/OP PCR tests, clearance by a healthcare professional, or resolution of symptoms. Mobile phlebotomists in the prospective study collected whole blood, serum and a nasopharyngeal or oropharyngeal swab from every participant. Over an approximately 2-month period, participants in the prospective study had the option of providing additional blood draws and questionnaires. Blood samples from the prospective study were shipped frozen or at room temperature prior to DNA extraction.

TCRbeta CDR3 regions were amplified from genomic DNA using the immunoSEQ Assay, a bias-controlled multiplex PCR. Per the authors' processing: Nucleated cell counts per sample were estimated from amplification of reference gene primers within the assay. To quantify the absolute abundance of each unique TCRbeta CDR3 rearrangement, sequence reads were collapsed and filtered. For each sample, productive Simpson clonality was calculated as the square root of Simpson's diversity index over productive rearrangements. TCRdb re-hosts the immuneACCESS table, in-frame sequences only. Its copies lack some clones; in the studies checked, an unresolved V gene accounts for under half of them, and the cause for the rest is not known. D and trimming come from the DNA, and the V and J calls and clone size come from that table. The sample table contains hundreds of thousands of clones; only one count was recorded for approximately 88% of them. The top ten constitute around 8.9% of the sample.

The paper's findings and limits, for the study overall: Clinical and demographic metadata were provided uncurated, with the amount varying by source and participant.

As regards this clone: Its specific antigen is unknown. No base-level quality is on record; no much larger clone is a single base apart.

The rearranged chain carries TRBV11-2 and TRBJ2-7, and 9 junctional nucleotides match TRBD2. The clonotype comes from a young woman who had recovered from COVID-19. Source material: PBMCs or T cells enriched from blood (not recorded which). CDR3 loop: CASSLGSGSYEQYF. Read as DNA, the sequence is TGTGCCAGCAGCTTAGGTAGCGGGAGTTACGAGCAGTACTTC.